The rows below give T cell receptor beta chains drawn from one sample of a study of T cell changes during pregnancy in multiple sclerosis. Some clones are missing from TCRdb's copy, which holds only in-frame ones; the method was immunoSEQ multiplex PCR. The profile covers some 38,000 clones, with more than 75% appearing a single time and roughly 0.66% taken by the ten largest. Source: CD4+ T cells from peripheral blood mononuclear cells, taken in the second trimester of pregnancy. These receptor sequences come from a female donor in good health, enrolled as a control in a pregnancy study. Both conserved end residues are part of each CDR3. The D gene is left open where the match is weak. Some rows mark clone size as missing; the rest say once, few, many or name a class of expanded clone.

clone size	D gene	V gene	CDR3 length	J gene	CDR3 DNA	CDR3 protein
-	TRBD1	TRBV10-1	14	TRBJ1-5	TGCGCCAGCAGGCGACAGGGTGTAGGTCAGCCCCAGCATTTT	CASRRQGVGQPQHF
once	-	TRBV7-9	14	TRBJ1-1	TGTGCCAGCAGCTCCACCCTGCGGGACACTGAAGCTTTCTTT	CASSSTLRDTEAFF
-	TRBD1	TRBV7-9	16	TRBJ1-1	TGTGCCAGCAGCCCAGTGGGGACAGGGCAGGACACTGAAGCTTTCTTT	CASSPVGTGQDTEAFF
-	-	TRBV30	14	TRBJ1-2	TGTGCCTGGAGGCCCCCCGGGGGTAGCTATGGCTACACCTTC	CAWRPPGGSYGYTF
-	-	TRBV19	17	TRBJ1-2	TGTGCCAGTAGTATGAAGAAAAACAGGTTCCTTACGGATGGCTACACCTTC	CASSMKKNRFLTDGYTF
-	TRBD1	TRBV5-1	13	TRBJ1-1	TGCGCCAGCAGCCTGGACAGGGCTTCTGAAGCTTTCTTT	CASSLDRASEAFF
-	-	TRBV4-3	15	TRBJ1-2	TGCGCCAGCAGCCAAGAATGGGGGCTCAACTATGGCTACACCTTC	CASSQEWGLNYGYTF
-	TRBD1	TRBV4-2	15	TRBJ1-1	TGTGCCAGCAGCTCGGCAGGGGGCGTAAACACTGAAGCTTTCTTT	CASSSAGGVNTEAFF
-	-	TRBV11-3	15	TRBJ2-2	TGTGCCAGCAGCTTTAGTTACAGCACTACCGGGGAGCTGTTTTTT	CASSFSYSTTGELFF
-	-	TRBV5-6	11	TRBJ1-1	TGTGCCAGCGAAGGGGGGGCTGAAGCTTTCTTT	CASEGGAEAFF
-	-	TRBV7-9	14	TRBJ2-5	TGTGCCAGCAGCCCACGGGACATAGGGGGTACCCAGTACTTC	CASSPRDIGGTQYF
-	TRBD2	TRBV7-2	15	TRBJ2-3	TGTGCCAGCAGCTACGAGCGGGGGGGCGGTGATACGCAGTATTTT	CASSYERGGGDTQYF
-	-	TRBV7-3	13	TRBJ2-7	TGTGCCAGCAGCTTAATAGGGGGATACGAGCAGTACTTC	CASSLIGGYEQYF
-	-	TRBV28	17	TRBJ2-2	TGTGCCAGCAGGTTCGTAGCCGGGACATGGAACACCGGGGAGCTGTTTTTT	CASRFVAGTWNTGELFF